Below are 3 T cell receptor beta chains sequenced from a single sample in a study of blood T cell repertoires in COVID-19. TCRdb keeps only in-frame clones here, not all; method: immunoSEQ multiplex PCR. The sample holds about 42,000 clones, nearly 90% seen once. The sequencing sample was made of peripheral blood. The source of these receptors is a man aged 50 or older with active COVID-19.

This chain uses TRBV9 with TRBJ1-5; D gene unclear. V lost 0 bases and J lost 0, with 7 bases in between. CDR3 size: 15 residues. The germline CDR1 and CDR2 sequences are SGDLS and YYNGEE. The CDR3 DNA reads TGTGCCAGCAGCGTAGGAGGGAATAGCAATCAGCCCCAGCATTTT. It specifies CASSVGGNSNQPQHF. Full variable domain (outside the CDR3, taken from reference TRBV9 and TRBJ1-5): DSGVTQTPKHLITATGQRVTLRCSPRSGDLSVYWYQQSLDQGLQFLIQYYNGEERAKGNILERFSAQQFPDLHSELNLSSLELGDSALYFCASSVGGNSNQPQHFGDGTRLSIL.

V is TRBV3-1 (or the pseudogene TRBV3-2) and J is TRBJ2-3, with TRBD2 matching 9 bases. Germline assignment: CDR1 LGHDT and CDR2 YNNKEL (reference sequence). This CDR3 has 15 amino acids. V was pared by 4 bases and J by 3 bases, with 5 bases of the junction left unmatched. In nucleotides, the CDR3 is TGTGCCAGCAGCCGCGGGAGGGGCCAGACAGATACGCAGTATTTT. Protein: CASSRGRGQTDTQYF.

This clone was observed a few times. This chain uses TRBV6-5 with TRBJ2-7; 10 bases match TRBD1. Germline values: CDR1 MNHEY, CDR2 SVGAGI. This CDR3 has 15 residues. Unmatched junction bases numbered 6, after V lost 5 bases and J lost 2 bases. CDR3 coding DNA: TGTGCCAGCAGTCGGGGGACAGGGGATCCCTACGAGCAGTACTTC. This sequence encodes CASSRGTGDPYEQYF.